This T cell receptor (beta chain) was obtained from a study of shared clonotypes between healthy human individuals. TCRdb keeps only in-frame clones here, not all; method: immunoSEQ multiplex PCR. The table shows about 2.1 million clones, with 80% to 95% occurring only once. V dropped 1 base and J dropped 3; count of bases not matched to a gene: 6. This CDR3 comprises 15 residues. Germline V gene data show CDR1 as SEHNR and CDR2 as FQNEAQ (reference sequence). Naive CD8 cells were CD45RO-negative, positively selected for CCR7, excluding terminally differentiated effector memory CD45RA+ cells. The study drew its donors from healthy HIV-negative adults without recent acute infections or vaccinations.

The TCR originated in a man between 18 and 29 years old in good health. Some clones in this sample may be carry-over from other donors' samples. V usage is TRBV7-9 and J usage is TRBJ2-7, with 7 bases fitting TRBD2. The material sequenced was naive CD8+ T cells from PBMCs. CDR3: CASSLGPSGNYEQYF. The CDR3 nucleotides are TGTGCCAGCAGCTTAGGGCCTAGCGGTAACTACGAGCAGTACTTC.